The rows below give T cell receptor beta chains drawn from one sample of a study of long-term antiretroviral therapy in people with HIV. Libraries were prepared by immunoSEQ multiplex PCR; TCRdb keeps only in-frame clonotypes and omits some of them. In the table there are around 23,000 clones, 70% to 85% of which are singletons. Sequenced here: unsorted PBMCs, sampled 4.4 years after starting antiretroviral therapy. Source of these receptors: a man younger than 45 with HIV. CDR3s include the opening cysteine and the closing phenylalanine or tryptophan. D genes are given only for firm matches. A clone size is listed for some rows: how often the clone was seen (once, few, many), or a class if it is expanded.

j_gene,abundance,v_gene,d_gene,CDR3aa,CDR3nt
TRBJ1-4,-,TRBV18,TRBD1,CASSPRGGQGSTNEKLFF,TGTGCCAGCTCACCCAGGGGCGGACAGGGATCAACTAATGAAAAACTGTTTTTT
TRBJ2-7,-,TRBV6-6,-,CASREEGLSYEQYF,TGTGCCAGCAGGGAGGAAGGCCTCTCCTACGAGCAGTACTTC
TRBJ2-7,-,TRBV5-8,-,CASSRDLAYEQYF,TGTGCCAGCAGCCGGGACCTCGCCTACGAGCAGTACTTC
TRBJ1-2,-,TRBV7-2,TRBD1,CASRFPGQGAMYGYTF,TGTGCCAGCAGGTTCCCGGGACAGGGGGCGATGTATGGCTACACCTTC
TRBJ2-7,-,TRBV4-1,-,CASSQAGEDYEQYF,TGCGCCAGCAGCCAGGCAGGCGAGGACTACGAGCAGTACTTC
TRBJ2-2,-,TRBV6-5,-,CASSYSQGTGELFF,TGTGCCAGCAGTTACTCGCAGGGTACCGGGGAGCTGTTTTTT
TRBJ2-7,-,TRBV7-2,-,CASSLGRSYEQYF,TGTGCCAGCAGCTTGGGCAGATCCTACGAGCAGTACTTC
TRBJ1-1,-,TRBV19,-,CASSIGGSDTEAFF,TGTGCCAGTAGTATTGGCGGGTCAGACACTGAAGCTTTCTTT
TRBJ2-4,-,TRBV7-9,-,CASSPRQSVAKNIQYF,TGTGCCAGCAGCCCCCGGCAGTCGGTAGCCAAAAACATTCAGTACTTC
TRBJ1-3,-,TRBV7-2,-,CASSLWGAVGNTIYF,TGTGCCAGCAGCTTATGGGGGGCTGTTGGAAACACCATATATTTT
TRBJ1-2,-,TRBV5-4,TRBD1,CASSLAGQGDGYTF,TGTGCCAGCAGCTTGGCGGGACAGGGCGATGGCTACACCTTC
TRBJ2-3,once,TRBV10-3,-,CAISESVSSTDTQYF,TGTGCCATCAGTGAGTCTGTCAGTTCCACAGATACGCAGTATTTT
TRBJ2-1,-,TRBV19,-,CASRGPGSSYNEQFF,TGTGCCAGTAGGGGGCCAGGGAGCTCCTACAATGAGCAGTTCTTC
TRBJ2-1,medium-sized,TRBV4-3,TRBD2,CASSPGLAANNEQFF,TGCGCCAGCAGCCCGGGACTAGCGGCCAACAATGAGCAGTTCTTC
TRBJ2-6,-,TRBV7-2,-,CASSSQGPGANVLTF,TGTGCCAGCAGCTCACAGGGCCCTGGGGCCAACGTCCTGACTTTC
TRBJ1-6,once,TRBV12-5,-,CASGFLLRLAGEPLHF,TGTGCTAGTGGTTTCCTCCTCCGACTTGCAGGGGAACCCCTCCACTTT